This passage covers 11 T cell receptor beta chains from one sample sequenced in a study of T cells after yellow fever vaccination. TCRdb fed the 5' RACE reads into MiXCR, producing one record per CDR3 protein. This table has some 150,000 distinct CDR3 sequences, around 9.3% appearing once. Sequencing used CD8+ T cells sorted from PBMCs, obtained 45 days after the yellow fever booster vaccination. Receptor source: a man between 18 and 35 years old who received the YFV17D yellow fever vaccine.

This chain connects TRBV20-1 to TRBJ1-6, with TRBD1 matching 8 bases. CDR3 length equals 14 residues. V shed 5 bases and J 7 bases; nucleotides not matched to a gene: 7. CDR1 and CDR2 (germline): DFQATT, SNEGSKA (reference sequence). The CDR3 reads CSAGTRGRNSPLHF. CDR3 DNA sequence: TGCAGTGCTGGAACCAGGGGGCGGAATTCACCCCTCCACTTT.

The table lists this clonotype with a few counts. J is TRBJ2-3 and V is TRBV7-9; either TRBD1 or TRBD2 may supply D (5 bases each). The ends were cut back, 6 bases at V and 5 bases at J, with 15 bases in the middle. This CDR3 comprises 14 residues. Germline V gene sequence: CDR1 SEHNR, CDR2 FQNEAQ (reference sequence). The CDR3 sequence: CASSRYGGGDTQYF. CDR3 bases: TGTGCCAGCAGTCGATATGGGGGTGGAGATACGCAGTATTTT.

V usage is TRBV7-9 and J usage is TRBJ2-2, with TRBD2 as a possible D gene (6 bases). In germline, CDR1 is SEHNR, CDR2 FQNEAQ (reference sequence). CDR3 size: 15 residues. The V and J ends lost 4 bases and 5 bases respectively, with 14 bases between them. The CDR3 nucleotides read TGTGCCAGCAGCTGGAGGGAAGGGGTAACCGGGGAGCTGTTTTTT. Its protein product is CASSWREGVTGELFF.

The table lists this clonotype with a few counts. The chain has TRBV4-1 and TRBJ2-7, with D possibly being TRBD1 (5 bases). Germline CDR1 MGHRA, CDR2 YSYEKL. Trimming cost V 0 bases and J 3 bases, with 9 bases left between them. This CDR3 comprises 14 residues. The CDR3: CASSQDARVYEQYF. The CDR3 coding sequence is TGCGCCAGCAGCCAAGACGCCAGGGTCTACGAGCAGTACTTC.

This clonotype has at least ten counts. The gene calls are TRBV6-2 or TRBV6-3 and TRBJ2-2, with 8 nucleotides matching TRBD1. The V and J ends lost 1 base and 5 bases, in that order; junction bases with no gene match: 0. The CDR3 extends over 14 amino acids. Germline V lookup: CDR1 MNHEY, CDR2 SVGEGT. This chain's CDR3 is CASSYWDRTGELFF. DNA for the CDR3: TGTGCCAGCAGTTACTGGGACAGGACCGGGGAGCTGTTTTTT.

This clonotype was seen at least ten times. The chain has TRBV11-2 and TRBJ2-1; TRBD2 matches at 13 bases. J lost 7 bases, V lost 4 bases, and 7 bases had no gene match. Germline V gene lookup returns CDR1 SGHAT and CDR2 FQNNGV. The CDR3 is 16 amino acids. The DNA for the CDR3 is TGTGCCAGCAGCTCAGCCGGGACTAGCGGGGAGAATGAGCAGTTCTTC. This codes for CASSSAGTSGENEQFF.

This clonotype has more than one count but fewer than ten. In DNA form, the CDR3 reads TGTGCCAGCAGCTATAGCGGATCTGCGGTCACCGGGGAGCTGTTTTTT. This translates into CASSYSGSAVTGELFF. The chain couples TRBV7-3 to TRBJ2-2; possible D gene TRBD2, 6 bases. Per the germline V gene, CDR1 is SGHTA and CDR2 is FQGTGA. CDR3 size: 16 residues. V shed 4 bases and J shed 4 bases, with 16 bases lying between them.

V is TRBV29-1 and J is TRBJ1-1, with 7 positions matching TRBD1. The junction had 7 bases not matched to a gene; V was cut back by 3 bases and J by 0 bases. This CDR3 spans 15 amino acids. Looked up from germline, CDR1 is SQVTM and CDR2 is ANQGSEA. CDR3: CSVDPRDSLNTEAFF. CDR3 nucleotide sequence: TGCAGCGTTGATCCCCGGGACAGCTTGAACACTGAAGCTTTCTTT.

The sample holds many counts of this clonotype. The rearrangement links TRBV30 to TRBJ2-3, with TRBD1 matching over 9 bases. The CDR3 sequence is 15 residues long. The trim removed 7 bases at V and 2 bases at J, leaving 10 bases unmatched. Germline V gene lookup returns CDR1 GTSNPN and CDR2 SVGIG (reference sequence). The CDR3 nucleotides read TGTGCCTCCGCCACCGGGACAGGGTCCACAGATACGCAGTATTTT. Residues: CASATGTGSTDTQYF.

The CDR3: CATSDPGTGDEQFF. CDR3 bases: TGTGCCACCAGTGATCCCGGGACAGGAGATGAGCAGTTCTTC. The chain links TRBV24-1 to TRBJ2-1; TRBD1 matches at 8 bases. Germline trimming cut 3 bases from V and 8 bases from J; bases unmatched to any gene: 5. Germline CDR1 and CDR2: KGHDR and SFDVKD. The CDR3 consists of 14 residues.

This clonotype occurred a few times. The rearrangement joins TRBV4-3 to TRBJ1-2, with D maybe TRBD1 (5 bases). The CDR3 has 13 amino acids. Per the germline V gene, CDR1 is LGHNA and CDR2 is YSLEER. Trimming stripped 0 bases from V and 8 bases from J, with 10 bases between. Written as DNA, the CDR3 is TGCGCCAGCAGCCAAGAGGGGGATATAGGCTACACCTTC. Translation gives CASSQEGDIGYTF.